The 2 T cell receptor beta chains below come from one sample, sequenced in a study of blood T cell repertoires in COVID-19. The protocol was immunoSEQ multiplex PCR, while the TCRdb copy is restricted to in-frame clones and leaves out a portion. The table lists approximately 250,000 clones, roughly 85% of them singletons. Source material: peripheral blood. The source is a man aged 35-49 years with acute or convalescent COVID-19.

This clone was seen a single time. J is TRBJ2-2 and V is TRBV27, with 8 positions matching TRBD1. CDR3 size: 19 residues. After removal of 6 bases from V and 0 bases from J, the junction contained 15 bases not matched to a gene. The germline V gene encodes CDR1 MNHEY and CDR2 SMNVEV (reference sequence). The CDR3 spells CASSPRDRRYSSNTGELFF. The CDR3 bases are TGTGCCAGCAGCCCCCGGGACAGGCGATACTCTTCGAACACCGGGGAGCTGTTTTTT.

The J gene is TRBJ1-2, the V gene TRBV5-4; 10 bases are shared with TRBD1. CDR1 and CDR2 (germline): SGHNT, YYREEE (reference sequence). V dropped 4 bases and J dropped 8; count of bases not matched to a gene: 8. The CDR3 length is 14 residues. The CDR3 is CASSSGTGERGYTF. DNA for the CDR3: TGTGCCAGCAGCAGTGGGACAGGGGAACGAGGCTACACCTTC. Filled out from reference TRBV5-4 and TRBJ1-2, the complete variable domain reads ETGVTQSPTHLIKTRGQQVTLRCSSQSGHNTVSWYQQALGQGPQFIFQYYREEENGRGNFPPRFSGLQFPNYSSELNVNALELDDSALYLCASSSGTGERGYTFGSGTRLTVV.